This T cell receptor (beta chain) was found in a study of molecular identifiers for immune sequencing clone quantification. Study information: Replicate experiments took RNA from 20,000 or 100,000 naive CD8 cells, divided it five ways and sequenced four.

This clonotype was seen repeatedly, ten times or more. The target antigen is unknown. Study-level findings and limits: Over 99% of effector molecules, yet under 1% of naive-cell molecules, were held by clones above 20 RNA copies.

Naive CD8 T cell sorting was performed on the CD8+CD4-CCR7+CD45RA+ phenotype. V lost 6 bases and J lost 1, with 15 bases in between. Germline CDR1 WNHNN, CDR2 SYGVQD (reference sequence). The CDR3 is made up of 15 amino acids. TCR libraries were built in bulk with a published protocol and specific TCR primers. TCRdb itself ran the PCR reads through MiXCR, one entry per CDR3 protein. Here the sample spans over 600,000 distinct CDR3 sequences, about 20% being singletons. The chain employs TRBV10-1 and TRBJ1-1; D is perhaps TRBD1 (5 bases). What was sequenced was naive CD8+ T cells from blood, with Jurkat cell RNA spiked in. Subset meaning: FACS-sorted CD8+CD4-CCR7+CD45RA+ naive T cells. The source is a human donor in good health. Some libraries in this study had Jurkat cell RNA spiked in. The CDR3 nucleotides read TGCGCCAGCAGCGGAGACCGGGACTGGAACACTGAAGCTTTCTTT. This encodes CASSGDRDWNTEAFF.